This is a list of T cell receptor beta chains from one sample in a study of blood T cell repertoires in COVID-19. The repertoire was sequenced with immunoSEQ multiplex PCR; TCRdb's copy has only in-frame clones and lacks some. There are 250,000 to 350,000 clones in the sample; approximately 88% occur only once, and almost 1.5% lies in the top ten. Material: peripheral blood. These receptors originate from a human donor with COVID-19, enrolled during active disease. The donor label of this sample is uncertain. CDR3s include the opening cysteine and the closing phenylalanine or tryptophan. D genes are given only for firm matches. Not all rows give a size; the values are once, few, many and, for expanded clones, a class.

CDR3	DNA	D	J	V	size
CASSQDGVKAFF	TGTGCCAGCAGCCAAGATGGAGTTAAGGCTTTCTTT	.	TRBJ1-1	TRBV3-1/TRBV3-2	few
CASSERQGVNYGYTF	TGTGCCAGCTCGGAAAGACAGGGGGTAAACTATGGCTACACCTTC	TRBD1	TRBJ1-2	TRBV18	few
CSVAVAGVYEQYF	TGCAGCGTTGCCGTAGCGGGAGTCTACGAGCAGTACTTC	TRBD2	TRBJ2-7	TRBV29-1	.
CASSFPGRVGDYGYTF	TGTGCCAGCAGCTTTCCGGGGAGGGTTGGAGACTATGGCTACACCTTC	.	TRBJ1-2	TRBV5-8	.
CAITGEDSYTF	TGTGCCATCACGGGGGAGGACTCCTACACCTTC	.	TRBJ1-2	TRBV10-3	once
CASSIEAGNYGYTF	TGTGCCAGTAGTATAGAGGCGGGGAACTATGGCTACACCTTC	.	TRBJ1-2	TRBV19	.
CASSQGGRGYGYTF	TGTGCCAGCAGCCAGGGAGGACGCGGCTATGGCTACACCTTC	.	TRBJ1-2	TRBV3-1/TRBV3-2	.
CASSFGPGHAYEQYF	TGTGCCAGCAGCTTTGGACCGGGACACGCCTACGAGCAGTACTTC	.	TRBJ2-7	TRBV7-2	.
CASSQTQAYEQYF	TGCGCCAGCAGCCAAACACAGGCCTACGAGCAGTACTTC	.	TRBJ2-7	TRBV4-1	.
CASSTDRGPPYEQYF	TGCGCCAGCAGCACTGACAGGGGTCCCCCCTACGAGCAGTACTTC	TRBD1	TRBJ2-7	TRBV5-1	.
CASRGPRRTGDEKLFF	TGTGCCAGTAGGGGCCCCAGGCGGACAGGGGATGAAAAACTGTTTTTT	TRBD1	TRBJ1-4	TRBV19	.
CAISPQGSNYGYTF	TGTGCCATCAGTCCACAGGGATCCAACTATGGCTACACCTTC	.	TRBJ1-2	TRBV10-3	.
CASTRQGAQGNYGYTF	TGTGCCAGTACGAGACAGGGGGCGCAGGGTAACTATGGCTACACCTTC	TRBD1	TRBJ1-2	TRBV19	.
CASSRRGQAGELFF	TGCGCCAGCAGCCGCAGGGGGCAGGCCGGGGAGCTGTTTTTT	TRBD1	TRBJ2-2	TRBV5-1	.
CASSTDSTPVYEQYF	TGCGCCAGCAGCACAGACAGTACTCCCGTCTACGAGCAGTACTTC	.	TRBJ2-7	TRBV5-1	few
CASSLDRVGYNEQFF	TGTGCCAGCAGCCTGGACAGGGTGGGATACAATGAGCAGTTCTTC	TRBD1	TRBJ2-1	TRBV11-3	once
CASSEWDSDEQFF	TGTGCCAGCAGTGAATGGGACAGCGATGAGCAGTTCTTC	TRBD1	TRBJ2-1	TRBV6-1	.
CASSATGRNTIYF	TGTGCCAGTAGCGCGACAGGGCGAAACACCATATATTTT	TRBD1	TRBJ1-3	TRBV19	.